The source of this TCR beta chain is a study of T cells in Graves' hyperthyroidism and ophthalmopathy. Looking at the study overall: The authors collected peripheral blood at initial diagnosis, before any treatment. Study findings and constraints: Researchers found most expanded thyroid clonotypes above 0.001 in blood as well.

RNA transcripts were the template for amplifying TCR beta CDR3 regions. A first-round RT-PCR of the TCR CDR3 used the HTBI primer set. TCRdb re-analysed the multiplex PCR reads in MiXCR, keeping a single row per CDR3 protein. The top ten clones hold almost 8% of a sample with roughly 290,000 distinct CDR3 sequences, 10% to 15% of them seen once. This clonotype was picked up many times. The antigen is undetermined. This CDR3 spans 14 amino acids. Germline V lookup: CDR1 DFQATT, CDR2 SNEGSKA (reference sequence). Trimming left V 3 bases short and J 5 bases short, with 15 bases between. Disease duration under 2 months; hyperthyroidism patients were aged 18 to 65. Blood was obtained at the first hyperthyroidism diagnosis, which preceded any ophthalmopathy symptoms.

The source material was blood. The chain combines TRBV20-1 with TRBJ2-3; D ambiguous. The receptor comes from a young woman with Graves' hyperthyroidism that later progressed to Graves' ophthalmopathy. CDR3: CSASPDLVKDTQYF. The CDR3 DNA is TGCAGTGCTAGCCCCGACCTAGTGAAAGATACGCAGTATTTT.